A single TCR beta chain is shown here with its context. The data stem from a study of blood T cell repertoires in COVID-19. Study at large: COVID-19 samples collected from the United States, Italy and Spain covered acute and convalescent phases. PBMCs, B-cell-depleted T cells, or T cells provided the cDNA or gDNA that made up the material.

There are 15 residues in the CDR3. Germline lookup yields CDR1 MNHEY and CDR2 SMNVEV (reference sequence). V was pared by 3 bases and J by 2 bases, with 10 bases between. As handled by the study authors: By means of reference gene primer amplification, nucleated cell counts were estimated. Libraries were prepared by immunoSEQ multiplex PCR; TCRdb keeps only in-frame clonotypes and omits some of them. D and trimming were read from the DNA, whereas the V and J calls and clone size are those reported in that table. Here the sample spans some 200,000 clones, approximately 79% being singletons. This sequence was found in an older woman with acute or convalescent COVID-19. Sequencing was carried out using peripheral blood. The chain employs TRBV27 and TRBJ2-2; a possible D gene is TRBD2 (5 bases). CDR3 DNA sequence: TGTGCCAGCAGTTTGTCCGGGGTAAACACCGGGGAGCTGTTTTTT. This encodes CASSLSGVNTGELFF.